The source of this T cell receptor (beta chain) is a study of T cells after yellow fever vaccination. Across the whole study: With SMART-Seq v4 Ultra Low Input, the fractions containing low cell numbers were prepared.

Production of TCR cDNA was by 5'RACE template switching, which also added a universal primer site and UMIs. Each CDR3 protein is one row after TCRdb ran MiXCR on the 5' RACE reads. Altogether about 69,000 distinct CDR3 sequences are present, 5% to 6.5% being singletons, with the ten largest covering roughly 2%. This clonotype was seen ten or more times. Trimming removed 8 bases from V and 4 bases from J, with 11 bases in between. The CDR3 runs 12 residues. The germline CDR1 and CDR2 sequences are SEHNR and FQNEAQ (reference sequence). This specimen consisted of CD4+ T cells sorted from PBMCs, obtained roughly 15 days after the first yellow fever vaccination. V usage is TRBV7-9 and J usage is TRBJ1-1; tentative D call: TRBD1 (5 bases). This sequence was found in a man aged 18 to 30 who received the YFV17D yellow fever vaccine. Written as DNA, the CDR3 is TGTGCCAGCTCGCGGGGGACCACTGAAGCTTTCTTT. The encoded protein is CASSRGTTEAFF.